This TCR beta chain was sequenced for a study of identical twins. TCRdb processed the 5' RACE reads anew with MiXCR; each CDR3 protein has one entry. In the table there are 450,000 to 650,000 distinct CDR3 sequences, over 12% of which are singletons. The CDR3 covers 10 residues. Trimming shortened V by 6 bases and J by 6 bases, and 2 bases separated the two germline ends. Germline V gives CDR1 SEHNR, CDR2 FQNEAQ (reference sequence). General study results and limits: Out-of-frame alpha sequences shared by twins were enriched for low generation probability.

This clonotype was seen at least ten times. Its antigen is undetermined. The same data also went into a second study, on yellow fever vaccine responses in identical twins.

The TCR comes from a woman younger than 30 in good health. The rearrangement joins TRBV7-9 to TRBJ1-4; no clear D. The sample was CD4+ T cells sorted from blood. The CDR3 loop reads CASSDEKLFF. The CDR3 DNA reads TGTGCCAGCAGTGATGAAAAACTGTTTTTT. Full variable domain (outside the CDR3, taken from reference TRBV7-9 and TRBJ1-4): DTGVSQNPRHKITKRGQNVTFRCDPISEHNRLYWYRQTLGQGPEFLTYFQNEAQLEKSRLLSDRFSAERPKGSFSTLEIQRTEQGDSAMYLCASSDEKLFFGSGTQLSVL.